What follows describes a single T cell receptor beta chain. These data belong to a study of blood T cell repertoires in COVID-19. V was pared by 4 bases and J by 6 bases, with 12 bases between. Germline V lookup: CDR1 SQVTM, CDR2 ANQGSEA. The CDR3 totals 12 residues. As processed by the authors: Estimation of nucleated cell counts relied on the amplification of reference gene primers. The data were produced by immunoSEQ multiplex PCR, yet TCRdb's version contains in-frame clones alone and is incomplete. The V and J calls and clone size are taken from that table; D and trimming were inferred from the DNA. The repertoire includes 130,000 or so clones, around four fifths of them detected once, and about 12% sits in the top ten.

This rearrangement joins TRBV29-1 to TRBJ1-2; D not resolved. This receptor was obtained from a human donor in a cohort sampled during active COVID-19. The sample was peripheral blood. CDR3 residues: CSVGREVDGYTF. In DNA form, the CDR3 reads TGCAGCGTTGGCCGGGAGGTGGATGGCTACACCTTC. The full variable domain, with the rest looked up from reference TRBV29-1 and TRBJ1-2, is SAVISQKPSRDICQRGTSLTIQCQVDSQVTMMFWYRQQPGQSLTLIATANQGSEATYESGFVIDKFPISRPNLTFSTLTVSNMSPEDSSIYLCSVGREVDGYTFGSGTRLTVV.